The next 11 T cell receptor beta chains were all read from a single sample in a study of T cells in Graves' hyperthyroidism and ophthalmopathy. RNA transcripts were the template for amplifying TCR beta CDR3 regions. When the TCR CDR3 underwent first-round RT-PCR, the HTBI primer set was used. One entry per CDR3 protein results from TCRdb running MiXCR on the multiplex PCR reads. In the table there are around 260,000 distinct CDR3 sequences, around 25% of which are singletons. The sequenced sample was blood. These receptors originate from a man aged 40-49 years with Graves' hyperthyroidism that later progressed to Graves' ophthalmopathy.

Details on this clonotype: A read error is possible here, since a much larger clone lies one base away. J is TRBJ2-7 and V is TRBV3-1, with unresolved D. This CDR3 is built from 17 residues. Looked up from germline, CDR1 is LGHDT and CDR2 is YNNKEL (reference sequence). The CDR3 coding sequence is TGTGCCAACAGCCAATCTACGGTGCGCCTGAGCTCCTACGAGCAGTACTTC. It encodes CANSQSTVRLSSYEQYF.

The V and J genes are TRBV27 and TRBJ2-7, with D hard to call. V was shortened by 2 bases and J by 0 bases, with 5 bases between the two germline ends. The CDR3 is 13 residues long. The germline V gene encodes CDR1 MNHEY and CDR2 SMNVEV (reference sequence). In nucleotides, the CDR3 is TGTGCCAGCAGTTTACAGAGCTCCTACGAGCAGTACTTC. It specifies CASSLQSSYEQYF.

The table lists this clonotype with a few counts. J is TRBJ1-1 and V is TRBV11-2; D might be TRBD1 (5 bases). This CDR3 spans 14 amino acids. Trimming took 6 bases from V and 5 from J, leaving 16 bases between them. The V gene's germline CDR1 is SGHAT and CDR2 FQNNGV. CDR3 coding DNA: TGTGCCAGCAGTTTCGAAGGGGTCGGGACTGAAGCTTTCTTT. Protein: CASSFEGVGTEAFF.

This clonotype has just a few counts. Written as DNA, the CDR3 is TGTGCCAGCAGCTTGGTACTAGGCACCGGGGAGCTGTTTTTT. It translates to CASSLVLGTGELFF. The V call is TRBV5-4, the J call TRBJ2-2; weak D call: TRBD2 (5 bases). In germline, CDR1 is SGHNT, CDR2 YYREEE (reference sequence). The CDR3 is 14 residues long. Trimming cost V 0 bases and J 4 bases, with 7 bases left between them.

This clonotype was recorded many times. The rearrangement links TRBV6-5 to TRBJ2-7; 9 nucleotides agree with TRBD1. This CDR3 has 14 residues. Trimming cost V 10 bases and J 3 bases; bases outside gene matches: 10. Per germline, CDR1 MNHEY and CDR2 SVGAGI. DNA of the CDR3: TGTGCCACCCAACCGGGACAGGGTCTCTACGAGCAGTACTTC. The encoded protein is CATQPGQGLYEQYF.

This clonotype was found many times. The chain uses TRBV6-6 and TRBJ1-1; 10 bases align to TRBD1. V shed 8 bases and J 4 bases; nucleotides not matched to a gene: 7. The length of the CDR3 is 14 residues. CDR1 and CDR2 (germline): MNHNY, SVGAGI (reference sequence). CDR3 residues: CASGQGVSSTEAFF. CDR3 nucleotide sequence: TGTGCCAGCGGACAGGGGGTTTCTAGCACTGAAGCTTTCTTT.

This clonotype has at least ten counts. The chain links TRBV20-1 to TRBJ1-2; 8 bases line up with TRBD1. CDR1 DFQATT and CDR2 SNEGSKA come from the germline V gene (reference sequence). V was clipped by 7 bases and J by 8 bases; unmatched bases: 9. The CDR3 contains 12 residues. This CDR3 reads CSGNRGRGGYTF. Written as DNA, the CDR3 is TGCAGTGGGAACAGGGGGAGAGGGGGCTACACCTTC.

This clonotype has ten or more counts. The J gene is TRBJ1-5, the V gene TRBV4-1, with 7 bases that match TRBD1. The CDR3 covers 18 residues. After removal of 1 base from V and 0 bases from J, the junction contained 9 bases not matched to a gene. From germline, CDR1 is MGHRA and CDR2 YSYEKL. CDR3 residues: CASSQGQGGDYSNQPQHF. The CDR3 coding sequence is TGCGCCAGCAGCCAAGGGCAGGGGGGCGACTATAGCAATCAGCCCCAGCATTTT.

The sample holds many counts of this clonotype. V gene TRBV7-9 combines with J gene TRBJ2-7; tentatively, D is TRBD1 or TRBD2 (5 bases each). In germline, CDR1 is SEHNR, CDR2 FQNEAQ (reference sequence). Trimming pared 6 bases from V and 0 bases from J, leaving 15 bases between. The CDR3 has 15 residues. The CDR3 DNA reads as TGTGCCAGCAGTTCGGGACGCCTCTCCTCCTACGAGCAGTACTTC. This codes for CASSSGRLSSYEQYF.

Many counts were recorded for this clonotype. The rearrangement joins TRBV6-5 to TRBJ2-7; D unresolved. V was clipped by 7 bases and J by 0 bases, with 10 bases between them. This CDR3 has 13 amino acids. In germline, CDR1 is MNHEY, CDR2 SVGAGI. The CDR3 region is CASNTRISYEQYF. The DNA of the CDR3 is TGTGCCAGCAACACCAGGATCTCCTACGAGCAGTACTTC.

This clonotype showed up many times. The genes are TRBV20-1 and TRBJ1-1, with TRBD1 matching over 11 bases. Trimming removed 1 base from V and 6 bases from J; junction bases left unmatched: 4. There are 14 residues in the CDR3. CDR1 is DFQATT and CDR2 is SNEGSKA in the germline V gene (reference sequence). CDR3 sequence (DNA): TGCAGTGCTAGAGTTGGGACAGGGGGGTCTGAAGCTTTCTTT. It specifies CSARVGTGGSEAFF.